A single sample is the source of the 30 T cell receptor beta chains below, sequenced in a study of cytomegalovirus exposure and HLA in healthy donors. The PCR ran on 60 Vbeta and 13 Jbeta primers. Using immunoSEQ multiplex PCR, the repertoire was profiled, and TCRdb retains in-frame clones only, with some absent. The table shows some 100,000 clones, with roughly 74% occurring only once. The sample taken for sequencing was PBMCs. The receptors were gathered from a female donor in good health and CMV-seropositive.

The chain has TRBV7-2 and TRBJ1-1, with TRBD1 as a possible D gene (6 bases). In germline, CDR1 is SGHTA, CDR2 FQGNSA. There are 17 residues in the CDR3. The germline V and J ends were trimmed by 1 base and 9 bases, with 24 bases remaining between them. The CDR3 nucleotides are TGTGCCAGCAGCTTAGTCGGGAGGGGGTTTGGGCAAGGCAAAGCTTTCTTT. Translation: CASSLVGRGFGQGKAFF. Using reference TRBV7-2 and TRBJ1-1 for the parts outside the CDR3, the full variable domain is GAGVSQSPSNKVTEKGKDVELRCDPISGHTALYWYRQSLGQGLEFLIYFQGNSAPDKSGLPSDRFSAERTGGSVSTLTIQRTQQEDSAVYLCASSLVGRGFGQGKAFFGQGTRLTVV.

The V and J genes are TRBV11-2 and TRBJ2-1; tentative D call: TRBD1 (6 bases). The CDR3 runs 15 residues. Trimming removed 5 bases at V and 10 bases at J, with 21 bases between. CDR1 is SGHAT, CDR2 FQNNGV, per germline. CDR3 nucleotide sequence: TGTGCCAGCAGCCCGCCCTTCGCAGGGGACGGCGAGCAGTTCTTC. This codes for CASSPPFAGDGEQFF.

The chain recombines TRBV4-1 with TRBJ2-1, with D uncertain. Per the germline V gene, CDR1 is MGHRA and CDR2 is YSYEKL. This CDR3 comprises 16 residues. Trimming removed 2 bases from V and 4 bases from J, with 15 bases in between. The CDR3 region is CASSQNPHGLYNEQFF. In DNA form, the CDR3 reads TGCGCCAGCAGCCAAAATCCCCATGGGCTTTACAATGAGCAGTTCTTC.

The CDR3 spells CASSRRTRLNYEQYF. CDR3 nucleotide sequence: TGTGCCAGCAGCCGTAGGACTAGACTTAACTACGAGCAGTACTTC. The chain links TRBV5-4 to TRBJ2-7, with 7 nucleotides matching TRBD2. Germline trimming cut 4 bases from V and 3 bases from J; bases unmatched to any gene: 10. The CDR3 sequence is 15 residues long. CDR1 is SGHNT and CDR2 is YYREEE in the germline V gene (reference sequence).

The rearrangement links TRBV29-1 to TRBJ2-5; the match to TRBD1 covers 9 bases. CDR1 and CDR2 from the germline V gene are SQVTM and ANQGSEA. V gave up 5 bases and J gave up 4 bases; unmatched junction bases: 8. The CDR3 consists of 14 residues. CDR3 loop: CSVSQGADRETQYF. The DNA of the CDR3 is TGCAGCGTTTCACAGGGGGCGGACAGAGAGACCCAGTACTTC. Supplemented by reference TRBV29-1 and TRBJ2-5, the full variable domain reads SAVISQKPSRDICQRGTSLTIQCQVDSQVTMMFWYRQQPGQSLTLIATANQGSEATYESGFVIDKFPISRPNLTFSTLTVSNMSPEDSSIYLCSVSQGADRETQYFGPGTRLLVL.

J is TRBJ1-1 and V is TRBV7-9, with a weak D call TRBD1 (5 bases). This CDR3 comprises 14 residues. The germline V gene encodes CDR1 SEHNR and CDR2 FQNEAQ (reference sequence). The V and J ends lost 0 bases and 0 bases respectively, with 5 bases between them. The CDR3 protein is CASSLATVNTEAFF. Written as DNA, the CDR3 is TGTGCCAGCAGCTTAGCGACAGTGAACACTGAAGCTTTCTTT. Supplemented by reference TRBV7-9 and TRBJ1-1, the full variable domain reads DTGVSQNPRHKITKRGQNVTFRCDPISEHNRLYWYRQTLGQGPEFLTYFQNEAQLEKSRLLSDRFSAERPKGSFSTLEIQRTEQGDSAMYLCASSLATVNTEAFFGQGTRLTVV.

The rearrangement links TRBV6-1 to TRBJ1-5; tentatively, D is TRBD1 (5 bases). Germline CDR1 MNHNS, CDR2 SASEGT. The CDR3 loop spans 14 amino acids. V lost 4 bases and J 6 bases, leaving 13 bases between the germline ends. CDR3 nucleotides: TGTGCCAGCAGTGCGGTTGTCGGGGGTCAGCCCCAGCATTTT. Amino acids: CASSAVVGGQPQHF.

The chain links TRBV20-1 to TRBJ1-2, with a possible D match to TRBD1 (6 bases). The V and J ends lost 6 bases and 6 bases respectively, with 11 bases between them. Germline V CDR1 and CDR2: DFQATT, SNEGSKA (reference sequence). This CDR3 has 11 residues. CDR3 nucleotides: TGCAGTGCGGGGACAAGAAATGGCTACACCTTC. Its translation: CSAGTRNGYTF.

The CDR3 nucleotides read TGTGCCAGCAGTAGACAGGAACCCTCCTACAATGAGCAGTTCTTC. Its protein product is CASSRQEPSYNEQFF. This rearrangement joins TRBV6-6 to TRBJ2-1, with a possible D match to TRBD1 (6 bases). The germline gives CDR1 MNHNY, CDR2 SVGAGI (reference sequence). The V end was cut by 5 bases, the J end by 0 bases, with 11 bases between. The CDR3 contains 15 residues.

V is TRBV28 and J is TRBJ2-7; 7 nucleotides align to TRBD1. Germline V lookup: CDR1 MDHEN, CDR2 SYDVKM. V dropped 6 bases and J dropped 0; count of bases not matched to a gene: 11. CDR3 length equals 16 residues. CDR3: CASSRPQRGLSYEQYF. Here the CDR3 DNA reads TGTGCCAGCAGCCGACCTCAAAGGGGGCTCTCCTACGAGCAGTACTTC.

The chain carries TRBV30 and TRBJ2-3, with D possibly being TRBD2 (5 bases). V was pared by 0 bases and J by 6 bases, with 10 bases between. Germline V gene lookup returns CDR1 GTSNPN and CDR2 SVGIG (reference sequence). This CDR3 has 13 amino acids. The CDR3 protein is CAWSVRERDTQYF. CDR3 bases: TGTGCCTGGAGTGTCCGGGAACGGGATACGCAGTATTTT.

The chain recombines TRBV5-6 with TRBJ2-7; TRBD1 is a possible D gene (6 bases). The CDR3 consists of 12 residues. V was cut by 4 bases and J by 4 bases, with 9 bases left in between. Germline V CDR1 and CDR2: SGHDT, YYEEEE. In DNA form, the CDR3 reads TGTGCCAGCAGCCAAACAGGGTACGAGCAGTACTTC. It is translated as CASSQTGYEQYF.

This clone was observed a handful of times. The rearrangement joins TRBV7-3 to TRBJ1-6, with 9 bases matching TRBD1. The CDR3 sequence is 17 residues long. V shed 1 base, J shed 10 bases, and the junction held 11 bases outside the gene matches. The germline V gene encodes CDR1 SGHTA and CDR2 FQGTGA. The CDR3 reads CASSLNSPGQGGSPLHF. Here the CDR3 DNA reads TGTGCCAGCAGCTTAAATTCCCCGGGACAGGGAGGGTCACCCCTCCACTTT. Supplemented by reference TRBV7-3 and TRBJ1-6, the full variable domain reads GAGVSQTPSNKVTEKGKYVELRCDPISGHTALYWYRQSLGQGPEFLIYFQGTGAADDSGLPNDRFFAVRPEGSVSTLKIQRTERGDSAVYLCASSLNSPGQGGSPLHFGNGTRLTVT.

There are a few counts of this clone. The chain uses TRBV28 and TRBJ2-1; 10 bases are a match to TRBD1. Trimming cost V 3 bases and J 4 bases; bases outside gene matches: 6. The CDR3 loop spans 16 amino acids. Germline values: CDR1 MDHEN, CDR2 SYDVKM. This CDR3 is CASSFRDRGRYNEQFF. The CDR3 coding sequence is TGTGCCAGCAGTTTCCGGGACAGGGGACGATACAATGAGCAGTTCTTC.

This clone was seen more than once but under ten times. The rearrangement joins TRBV6-6 to TRBJ1-3, with D hard to call. Germline values: CDR1 MNHNY, CDR2 SVGAGI (reference sequence). The CDR3 contains 14 residues. Trimming removed 8 bases from V and 0 bases from J, with 11 bases in between. The CDR3 loop reads CASRGGSSGNTIYF. CDR3 nucleotides: TGTGCCAGCCGAGGAGGGTCCTCTGGAAACACCATATATTTT.

A few counts support this clone. The chain has TRBV28 and TRBJ1-5, with 11 nucleotides matching TRBD1. The germline V gene has CDR1 MDHEN and CDR2 SYDVKM. This CDR3 is built from 15 residues. J gave up 9 bases and V 5 bases, and 9 bases lay outside the gene matches. Here the CDR3 DNA reads TGTGCCAGCAGTCCGGGGACAGGGGGGACGTGGCCCCAGCATTTT. It translates to CASSPGTGGTWPQHF.

V usage is TRBV4-3 and J usage is TRBJ2-7; 8 bases line up with TRBD1. CDR1 is LGHNA, CDR2 YSLEER, per germline. V dropped 3 bases and J dropped 5; count of bases not matched to a gene: 9. The CDR3 covers 15 residues. CDR3: CASSHTDRARHEQYF. CDR3 DNA sequence: TGCGCCAGCAGCCACACGGACAGGGCGCGGCACGAGCAGTACTTC.

This chain joins TRBV7-2 and TRBJ1-3, with D maybe TRBD1 (5 bases). V was trimmed by 0 bases and J by 0 bases, leaving 9 bases between them. Germline CDR1 SGHTA, CDR2 FQGNSA. The CDR3 has 16 amino acids. The CDR3 coding sequence is TGTGCCAGCAGCTTAGCCGCAGGGCTCTCTGGAAACACCATATATTTT. The encoded protein is CASSLAAGLSGNTIYF. Based on the CDR3 plus reference TRBV7-2 and TRBJ1-3, the full variable domain is GAGVSQSPSNKVTEKGKDVELRCDPISGHTALYWYRQSLGQGLEFLIYFQGNSAPDKSGLPSDRFSAERTGGSVSTLTIQRTQQEDSAVYLCASSLAAGLSGNTIYFGEGSWLTVV.

The CDR3 protein is CASGRQGVTPQHF. The CDR3 DNA sequence: TGTGCCAGTGGAAGACAGGGGGTAACGCCCCAGCATTTT. The rearrangement uses TRBV19 and TRBJ1-5, with TRBD1 identical over 9 bases. Trimming cost V 8 bases and J 9 bases; bases outside gene matches: 8. The CDR3 loop spans 13 amino acids. Germline V CDR1 and CDR2: LNHDA, SQIVND (reference sequence).

This chain uses TRBV28 with TRBJ1-1; D may be TRBD1 (5 bases). This CDR3 is 13 amino acids long. From germline, CDR1 is MDHEN and CDR2 SYDVKM. V was shortened by 9 bases and J by 5 bases, with 16 bases between the two germline ends. In DNA form, the CDR3 reads TGTGCCAGTACACAGGTTTGGTCGACTGAAGCTTTCTTT. Translation: CASTQVWSTEAFF.

V is TRBV12-5 and J is TRBJ2-2, with 9 bases aligning to TRBD1. Germline trimming cut 7 bases from V and 3 bases from J; bases unmatched to any gene: 6. Germline loops: CDR1 LGHNT, CDR2 FRNRAP. The CDR3 consists of 15 residues. CDR3 loop: CASAVTGGYTGELFF. The CDR3 DNA reads TGTGCTAGTGCTGTGACAGGGGGATACACCGGGGAGCTGTTTTTT.

V usage is TRBV30 and J usage is TRBJ1-1; D remains unclear. Germline values: CDR1 GTSNPN, CDR2 SVGIG (reference sequence). V was shortened by 5 bases and J by 2 bases, with 6 bases between the two germline ends. The CDR3 is 11 residues long. The DNA of the CDR3 is TGTGCCTGGGCCAGAAACACTGAAGCTTTCTTT. Its translation: CAWARNTEAFF.

This clone was observed a handful of times. The rearrangement joins TRBV28 to TRBJ2-3, with a weak D call TRBD1 (5 bases). V lost 2 bases and J 0 bases, leaving 6 bases between the germline ends. This CDR3 contains 14 residues. The V gene's germline CDR1 is MDHEN and CDR2 SYDVKM. This CDR3 is CASSLAGSTDTQYF. Written as DNA, the CDR3 is TGTGCCAGCAGTTTAGCAGGGAGCACAGATACGCAGTATTTT.

This clone has only one observation. V and J are TRBV7-9 and TRBJ1-5; maybe TRBD1 (5 bases). V was cut by 2 bases and J by 3 bases, with 8 bases left in between. CDR1 and CDR2 (germline): SEHNR, FQNEAQ (reference sequence). This CDR3 has 14 amino acids. This chain's CDR3 is CASSLPGFNQPQHF. The CDR3 DNA reads as TGTGCCAGCAGCTTACCAGGGTTCAATCAGCCCCAGCATTTT.

The rearrangement joins TRBV7-9 to TRBJ1-2, with D perhaps TRBD1 (6 bases). The CDR3 is made up of 14 amino acids. V was clipped by 3 bases and J by 7 bases, with 15 bases between them. Germline CDR1 and CDR2: SEHNR and FQNEAQ (reference sequence). CDR3 region: CASSFTGTEGGYTF. CDR3 sequence (DNA): TGTGCCAGCAGCTTCACAGGGACGGAAGGTGGCTACACCTTC.

The gene calls are TRBV30 and TRBJ2-7, with 8 bases matching TRBD2. The CDR3 is made up of 16 amino acids. Germline CDR1 GTSNPN, CDR2 SVGIG (reference sequence). The ends lost 3 bases at V and 2 bases at J; junction bases unmatched: 12. The CDR3 reads CAWSASELAVPYEQYF. As DNA, the CDR3 is TGTGCCTGGAGCGCCTCGGAACTAGCGGTCCCCTACGAGCAGTACTTC.

A few counts support this clone. This chain uses TRBV2 with TRBJ2-7; 8 nucleotides line up with TRBD2. J lost 5 bases, V lost 8 bases, and 11 bases had no gene match. Per the germline V gene, CDR1 is SNHLY and CDR2 is FYNNEI. The CDR3 is 14 amino acids. CDR3 amino acids: CASGVRGGGDEQYF. The CDR3 bases are TGTGCCAGCGGGGTACGGGGGGGCGGCGACGAGCAGTACTTC.

The chain is built from TRBV2 and TRBJ2-4; D might be TRBD2 (6 bases). This CDR3 is 14 amino acids long. CDR1 and CDR2 (germline): SNHLY, FYNNEI. The V gene lost 0 bases and the J gene lost 8 bases, with 11 bases spanning the gap. CDR3 in amino acids: CASSEASGWYIQYF. In DNA, the CDR3 is TGTGCCAGCAGTGAAGCTAGCGGATGGTACATTCAGTACTTC.

The chain uses TRBV18 and TRBJ1-4, with 9 nucleotides matching TRBD1. CDR3 length equals 14 residues. The germline gives CDR1 KGHSH, CDR2 LQKENI. Trimming took 4 bases from V and 4 from J; bases not matched to a gene: 1. The chain's CDR3 is CASSLGQGNEKLFF. The CDR3, as DNA: TGTGCCAGCTCACTGGGACAGGGTAATGAAAAACTGTTTTTT.

The J gene is TRBJ2-1, the V gene TRBV5-4; 15 bases map to TRBD2. Germline V gives CDR1 SGHNT, CDR2 YYREEE (reference sequence). The CDR3 is made up of 16 amino acids. V trimming: 3 bases; J trimming: 4 bases; junction bases outside the gene matches: 2. The CDR3 sequence: CASSSGLAGGYNEQFF. In nucleotides, the CDR3 is TGTGCCAGCAGCTCGGGACTAGCGGGAGGATACAATGAGCAGTTCTTC.